In this sample, the clone carrying this T cell receptor (beta chain) turned up a few times. The target antigen is unknown. The data derive from a study of T cell responses to AZD1222 COVID-19 vaccine. Germline trimming cut 6 bases from V and 5 bases from J; bases unmatched to any gene: 13. The CDR3 spans 16 residues. Per the germline V gene, CDR1 is SNHLY and CDR2 is FYNNEI. Profiled with immunoSEQ multiplex PCR; TCRdb holds only in-frame clones, not every one. Of 150,000 or so clones listed, about 92% are singletons. Study outcomes and limitations: Seropositive at baseline were only five or six AZD1222 recipients.

The sequence was collected from an adult in good health. The sequences come from peripheral blood, collected on day 0 of AZD1222 vaccination. J is TRBJ2-3 and V is TRBV2, with TRBD2 matching 8 bases. CDR3 sequence: CASSAALAGGRDTQYF. In nucleotides, the CDR3 is TGTGCCAGCAGCGCCGCGCTAGCGGGCGGGAGAGATACGCAGTATTTT.